The clone carrying this T cell receptor beta chain appeared a single time. Antigen specificity is unknown. After removal of 0 bases from V and 1 base from J, the junction contained 5 bases not matched to a gene. The length of the CDR3 is 16 residues. Germline V gives CDR1 MGHRA, CDR2 YSYEKL. These data come from a study of cytomegalovirus exposure and HLA in healthy donors. General observations from the study: Researchers reported in a later analysis that common viral pathogens appeared linked to several top clusters. There were some V segments, including TRBV6-2 and TRBV6-3, excluded as indistinguishable. The authors reported that TCR beta sequences could predict HLA-A and HLA-B alleles. These predictions were accurate for most subjects in the first cohort.

13 Jbeta primers and 60 Vbeta primers were used for the PCR. Profiled with immunoSEQ multiplex PCR; TCRdb holds only in-frame clones, not every one. The table records some 200,000 clones, around 80% of them present only once. The sequence derives from a man aged 40-55 years in good health and CMV-seronegative. This sequence joins TRBV4-1 and TRBJ2-5; the match to TRBD2 covers 7 bases. Sequences were obtained from PBMCs. The CDR3 DNA sequence: TGCGCCAGCAGCCAAGAGGAAGGCGGGGGCCAAGAGACCCAGTACTTC. This codes for CASSQEEGGGQETQYF.